Listed below are T cell receptor beta chains from one sample, sequenced in a study of identical twins. Via MiXCR, TCRdb re-called the 5' RACE reads, giving one row per CDR3 protein. The profile covers roughly 1,500,000 distinct CDR3 sequences, with under 35% appearing a single time and 0.25% to 0.3% taken by the ten largest. The sequenced sample consisted of cord blood. These receptors were obtained from a newborn girl in good health. Each CDR3 is given with its conserved first and last residue. The order of the fields is D gene, J gene, clone size, V gene, CDR3 protein, CDR3 DNA. A D gene is named only where the DNA matches it firmly. Only part of the rows carry a size: once, few, many, or a class if the clone is expanded.

TRBD1	TRBJ1-3	NA	TRBV27	CASSRQGTESNTIYF	TGTGCCAGCAGCAGACAGGGGACGGAGTCGAACACCATATATTTT
NA	TRBJ2-5	NA	TRBV5-1	CASSARSVETQYF	TGCGCCAGCAGCGCCCGCTCCGTAGAGACCCAGTACTTC
TRBD2	TRBJ2-1	few	TRBV20-1	CSAGIRTSGRRYNEQFF	TGCAGTGCTGGGATTCGGACTAGCGGGAGAAGGTACAATGAGCAGTTCTTC
TRBD1	TRBJ1-4	NA	TRBV27	CASSLGQGKEKLFF	TGTGCCAGCAGTCTCGGACAGGGGAAGGAAAAACTGTTTTTT
TRBD1	TRBJ1-5	NA	TRBV6-5	CASRDRAQNQPQHF	TGTGCCAGCAGAGACAGGGCTCAGAATCAGCCCCAGCATTTT
NA	TRBJ2-3	few	TRBV21-1	CASPYYSGTDTQYF	TGTGCCAGCCCCTACTATAGCGGCACAGATACGCAGTATTTT
NA	TRBJ2-3	few	TRBV18	CASSPAQLIADTQYF	TGTGCCAGCTCACCGGCCCAGCTCATTGCAGATACGCAGTATTTT
NA	TRBJ1-1	few	TRBV12-3/TRBV12-4	CASSWPGGGTEAFF	TGTGCCAGCAGTTGGCCCGGGGGGGGGACTGAAGCTTTCTTT
TRBD1	TRBJ2-5	NA	TRBV29-1	CSVLQGYDQYF	TGCAGCGTTTTACAGGGGTACGATCAGTACTTC
NA	TRBJ1-5	NA	TRBV4-1	CASSQEIYSNQPQHF	TGCGCCAGCAGCCAAGAGATTTATAGCAATCAGCCCCAGCATTTT
TRBD2	TRBJ2-3	NA	TRBV30	CAWSVAGGPDTQYF	TGTGCCTGGAGTGTAGCGGGGGGGCCAGATACGCAGTATTTT
NA	TRBJ2-1	NA	TRBV7-2	CASSLYILTGKETQFF	TGTGCCAGCAGCTTATATATCCTTACAGGGAAAGAGACCCAGTTCTTC
NA	TRBJ2-7	few	TRBV5-1	CASSKTGSTSYEQYF	TGCGCCAGCAGCAAAACAGGGTCAACTTCCTACGAGCAGTACTTC
NA	TRBJ2-3	NA	TRBV7-6	CASSLELGRTDTQYF	TGTGCCAGCAGCTTAGAGCTGGGTCGTACAGATACGCAGTATTTT
NA	TRBJ2-7	few	TRBV20-1	CSAPGTIYNEQYF	TGCAGTGCTCCCGGGACCATATACAATGAGCAGTACTTC
NA	TRBJ1-2	few	TRBV12-3/TRBV12-4	CASSPLDGPRREDGYTF	TGTGCCAGCAGTCCCCTTGATGGTCCCCGCAGGGAGGATGGCTACACCTTC
NA	TRBJ2-1	many	TRBV4-1	CASSQGSGLPYNEQFF	TGCGCCAGCAGCCAAGGGTCAGGACTACCCTACAATGAGCAGTTCTTC
TRBD2	TRBJ2-3	few	TRBV10-3	CAISTLADSDTQYF	TGTGCCATCTCTACCCTAGCGGACTCAGATACGCAGTATTTT
NA	TRBJ2-1	few	TRBV9	CASSPGGAGPQFF	TGTGCCAGCAGCCCAGGAGGGGCTGGTCCTCAGTTCTTC
TRBD2	TRBJ2-1	few	TRBV20-1	CSARDPLAGGWHEQFF	TGCAGTGCTAGAGACCCACTAGCGGGAGGGTGGCATGAGCAGTTCTTC
NA	TRBJ2-4	few	TRBV3-1	CASSRDRRAKNIQYF	TGTGCCAGCAGCCGAGACAGGAGAGCCAAAAACATTCAGTACTTC
NA	TRBJ2-1	few	TRBV29-1	CSVGSRTPTVDEQFF	TGCAGCGTTGGAAGTCGAACCCCCACCGTGGATGAGCAGTTCTTC
NA	TRBJ1-5	NA	TRBV27	CASSPRQGPNQPQHF	TGTGCCAGCAGTCCCCGCCAGGGTCCCAATCAGCCCCAGCATTTT
TRBD1	TRBJ2-7	NA	TRBV5-1	CASSFLRGQSYEQYF	TGCGCCAGCAGCTTTTTAAGGGGACAGTCCTACGAGCAGTACTTC
NA	TRBJ1-1	NA	TRBV19	CASSQGPDDEAFF	TGTGCCAGTAGTCAGGGCCCCGATGATGAAGCTTTCTTT
TRBD2	TRBJ2-5	few	TRBV12-3/TRBV12-4	CASSLSSGAQYF	TGTGCCAGCAGTTTGAGTAGCGGGGCCCAGTACTTC
NA	TRBJ2-3	NA	TRBV27	CASSFRSDHRNTQYF	TGTGCCAGCAGTTTTCGGTCAGACCACAGAAATACGCAGTATTTT
TRBD2	TRBJ2-3	few	TRBV6-5	CASSYQMTSGGMADTQYF	TGTGCCAGCAGTTACCAGATGACTAGCGGGGGGATGGCAGATACGCAGTATTTT